A selection of T cell receptor beta chains follows, all from one sample in a study of T cell responses to AZD1222 COVID-19 vaccine. Here immunoSEQ multiplex PCR was the method, and the copy in TCRdb shows in-frame clones only, minus some. This sample has around 140,000 clones, with about 92% found just once. The source material was peripheral blood, sampled after recovery from COVID-19. The receptors were sampled from an adult who had recovered from COVID-19. Both conserved end residues are part of each CDR3. Each record gives: D gene, V gene, J gene, clone size, CDR3 protein, CDR3 DNA. D genes are given only for firm matches. Clone size is given for some rows only: seen once, a few or many times, or a class if the clone is expanded.

d_gene: NA
v_gene: TRBV4-1
j_gene: TRBJ1-2
abundance: once
CDR3aa: CASSQDGGVGGYTF
CDR3nt: TGCGCCAGCAGCCAAGATGGTGGGGTCGGTGGCTACACCTTC

d_gene: NA
v_gene: TRBV19
j_gene: TRBJ1-3
abundance: once
CDR3aa: CASSPGWDSSGNTIYF
CDR3nt: TGTGCCAGTAGTCCGGGGTGGGATTCCTCTGGAAACACCATATATTTT

d_gene: TRBD2
v_gene: TRBV4-2
j_gene: TRBJ2-7
abundance: few
CDR3aa: CASSQVPSGSSYEQYF
CDR3nt: TGTGCCAGCAGCCAAGTTCCTAGCGGGAGCTCCTACGAGCAGTACTTC

d_gene: NA
v_gene: TRBV6-5
j_gene: TRBJ2-5
abundance: NA
CDR3aa: CASSRVETQYF
CDR3nt: TGTGCCAGTAGTAGAGTTGAGACCCAGTACTTC

d_gene: NA
v_gene: TRBV7-2
j_gene: TRBJ1-1
abundance: NA
CDR3aa: CASSLDTLSEAFF
CDR3nt: TGTGCCAGCAGCTTAGACACTTTATCTGAAGCTTTCTTT

d_gene: NA
v_gene: TRBV12-3/TRBV12-4
j_gene: TRBJ1-1
abundance: NA
CDR3aa: CASSSGMNTEAFF
CDR3nt: TGTGCCAGCAGTTCCGGGATGAACACTGAAGCTTTCTTT

d_gene: NA
v_gene: TRBV18
j_gene: TRBJ1-5
abundance: NA
CDR3aa: CASSPMEGGSNQPQHF
CDR3nt: TGTGCCAGCTCACCAATGGAGGGAGGTAGCAATCAGCCCCAGCATTTT

d_gene: NA
v_gene: TRBV13
j_gene: TRBJ2-4
abundance: NA
CDR3aa: CASSLARTKNIQYF
CDR3nt: TGTGCCAGCAGCTTAGCTCGGACCAAAAACATTCAGTACTTC

d_gene: NA
v_gene: TRBV18
j_gene: TRBJ1-5
abundance: NA
CDR3aa: CASSPGEGTQPQHF
CDR3nt: TGTGCCAGCTCACCGGGAGAAGGGACTCAGCCCCAGCATTTT

d_gene: NA
v_gene: TRBV12-3/TRBV12-4
j_gene: TRBJ1-4
abundance: NA
CDR3aa: CASSLRVEKLFF
CDR3nt: TGTGCCAGCAGTTTAAGGGTTGAAAAACTGTTTTTT

d_gene: TRBD2
v_gene: TRBV6-2/TRBV6-3
j_gene: TRBJ2-5
abundance: NA
CDR3aa: CASSYVAGGPRGTQYF
CDR3nt: TGTGCCAGCAGTTACGTAGCGGGAGGGCCTAGGGGGACCCAGTACTTC

d_gene: NA
v_gene: TRBV5-4
j_gene: TRBJ1-2
abundance: once
CDR3aa: CASSSPDSPTGGYTF
CDR3nt: TGTGCCAGCAGCTCTCCGGACAGCCCCACGGGGGGCTACACCTTC

d_gene: NA
v_gene: TRBV19
j_gene: TRBJ1-6
abundance: NA
CDR3aa: CASSQQRSSYNSPLHF
CDR3nt: TGTGCCAGTAGTCAACAGCGGAGCTCCTATAATTCACCCCTCCACTTT

d_gene: TRBD1
v_gene: TRBV11-3
j_gene: TRBJ2-2
abundance: NA
CDR3aa: CASSLGGQGNTGELFF
CDR3nt: TGTGCCAGCAGCTTAGGGGGACAGGGCAACACCGGGGAGCTGTTTTTT

d_gene: NA
v_gene: TRBV25-1
j_gene: TRBJ1-1
abundance: NA
CDR3aa: CASGRGGYTEAFF
CDR3nt: TGTGCCAGCGGAAGGGGTGGGTACACTGAAGCTTTCTTT

d_gene: TRBD1
v_gene: TRBV5-1
j_gene: TRBJ2-7
abundance: NA
CDR3aa: CASSSMKAPDRGVYEQYF
CDR3nt: TGCGCCAGCAGCTCTATGAAAGCTCCGGACAGGGGGGTCTACGAGCAGTACTTC

d_gene: TRBD1
v_gene: TRBV5-6
j_gene: TRBJ2-2
abundance: NA
CDR3aa: CASSLIRGQGLTGELFF
CDR3nt: TGTGCCAGCAGCTTGATAAGGGGACAGGGACTTACCGGGGAGCTGTTTTTT

d_gene: TRBD2
v_gene: TRBV19
j_gene: TRBJ2-1
abundance: NA
CDR3aa: CASSIAQLAGLGEQFF
CDR3nt: TGTGCCAGTAGTATCGCCCAGCTAGCGGGATTAGGTGAGCAGTTCTTC

d_gene: NA
v_gene: TRBV28
j_gene: TRBJ1-2
abundance: once
CDR3aa: CASSFSGRINYGYTF
CDR3nt: TGTGCCAGCAGTTTTTCCGGACGGATTAACTATGGCTACACCTTC

d_gene: NA
v_gene: TRBV15
j_gene: TRBJ1-2
abundance: once
CDR3aa: CATSRQGMTGYTF
CDR3nt: TGTGCCACCAGCAGACAGGGGATGACTGGCTACACCTTC

d_gene: NA
v_gene: TRBV19
j_gene: TRBJ2-1
abundance: NA
CDR3aa: CASSPRHTNEQFF
CDR3nt: TGTGCCAGTAGTCCGAGACACACCAATGAGCAGTTCTTC

d_gene: TRBD2
v_gene: TRBV5-1
j_gene: TRBJ2-7
abundance: NA
CDR3aa: CASSPLLGGGAGEQYF
CDR3nt: TGCGCCAGCAGCCCCCTGCTGGGCGGGGGGGCAGGCGAGCAGTACTTC

d_gene: NA
v_gene: TRBV3-1/TRBV3-2
j_gene: TRBJ2-2
abundance: NA
CDR3aa: CASSQGVETTGELFF
CDR3nt: TGTGCCAGCAGCCAAGGGGTGGAAACGACCGGGGAGCTGTTTTTT

d_gene: NA
v_gene: TRBV5-4
j_gene: TRBJ2-7
abundance: NA
CDR3aa: CASSLDGSLYEQYF
CDR3nt: TGTGCCAGCAGCCTGGACGGGAGCCTCTACGAGCAGTACTTC

d_gene: TRBD1
v_gene: TRBV11-3
j_gene: TRBJ2-5
abundance: NA
CDR3aa: CASSLNRGLGETQYF
CDR3nt: TGTGCCAGCAGCTTAAACAGGGGGCTGGGAGAGACCCAGTACTTC

d_gene: NA
v_gene: TRBV5-1
j_gene: TRBJ1-1
abundance: NA
CDR3aa: CASSFSGGSKRGNTEAFF
CDR3nt: TGCGCCAGCAGCTTCTCGGGCGGTTCGAAAAGGGGGAACACTGAAGCTTTCTTT

d_gene: TRBD1
v_gene: TRBV7-9
j_gene: TRBJ1-4
abundance: NA
CDR3aa: CASSLGGLGQGEKLFF
CDR3nt: TGTGCCAGCAGCTTGGGTGGTCTTGGACAGGGTGAAAAACTGTTTTTT

d_gene: NA
v_gene: TRBV3-1/TRBV3-2
j_gene: TRBJ2-7
abundance: NA
CDR3aa: CASSQAGAPSYEQYF
CDR3nt: TGTGCCAGCAGCCAAGCCGGGGCCCCCTCCTACGAGCAGTACTTC

d_gene: NA
v_gene: TRBV19
j_gene: TRBJ1-6
abundance: NA
CDR3aa: CASAGFLNSPLHF
CDR3nt: TGTGCCAGTGCTGGTTTTCTCAATTCACCCCTCCACTTT

d_gene: NA
v_gene: TRBV6-1
j_gene: TRBJ1-1
abundance: once
CDR3aa: CASSEARVVGVMNTEAFF
CDR3nt: TGTGCCAGCAGTGAAGCGCGCGTAGTAGGGGTCATGAACACTGAAGCTTTCTTT

d_gene: NA
v_gene: TRBV4-1
j_gene: TRBJ2-1
abundance: NA
CDR3aa: CASSQEQGSNEQFF
CDR3nt: TGCGCCAGCAGCCAAGAACAGGGTTCGAATGAGCAGTTCTTC

d_gene: NA
v_gene: TRBV7-8
j_gene: TRBJ1-1
abundance: NA
CDR3aa: CASSLVKGGFGAFF
CDR3nt: TGTGCCAGCAGCTTAGTTAAGGGAGGGTTCGGAGCTTTCTTT

d_gene: NA
v_gene: TRBV18
j_gene: TRBJ2-3
abundance: NA
CDR3aa: CASSPPYPMDHSTDTQYF
CDR3nt: TGTGCCAGCTCACCACCGTACCCCATGGATCATAGCACAGATACGCAGTATTTT

d_gene: TRBD2
v_gene: TRBV7-3
j_gene: TRBJ2-3
abundance: NA
CDR3aa: CASSLAGGPIDTQYF
CDR3nt: TGTGCCAGCAGCTTGGCGGGAGGGCCGATAGATACGCAGTATTTT

d_gene: TRBD2
v_gene: TRBV20-1
j_gene: TRBJ2-7
abundance: NA
CDR3aa: CSASETSGIHPHYF
CDR3nt: TGCAGTGCTAGTGAAACTAGCGGTATCCACCCCCACTACTTC

d_gene: TRBD2
v_gene: TRBV19
j_gene: TRBJ2-7
abundance: NA
CDR3aa: CASSVGTSGRFEQYF
CDR3nt: TGTGCCAGTAGTGTCGGGACTAGCGGGAGATTCGAGCAGTACTTC

d_gene: NA
v_gene: TRBV24-1
j_gene: TRBJ2-1
abundance: once
CDR3aa: CATSDANYNEQFF
CDR3nt: TGTGCCACCAGTGATGCGAACTACAATGAGCAGTTCTTC

d_gene: NA
v_gene: TRBV29-1
j_gene: TRBJ1-1
abundance: NA
CDR3aa: CSVVGFNTEAFF
CDR3nt: TGCAGCGTTGTGGGCTTTAACACTGAAGCTTTCTTT

d_gene: NA
v_gene: TRBV7-2
j_gene: TRBJ2-5
abundance: once
CDR3aa: CASGKGETQYF
CDR3nt: TGTGCCAGCGGTAAAGGGGAGACCCAGTACTTC

d_gene: TRBD2
v_gene: TRBV4-1
j_gene: TRBJ2-2
abundance: once
CDR3aa: CASNGGRGTGELFF
CDR3nt: TGCGCCAGCAACGGCGGGAGGGGTACCGGGGAGCTGTTTTTT

d_gene: TRBD1
v_gene: TRBV9
j_gene: TRBJ1-5
abundance: once
CDR3aa: CASSGSRDRESNQPQHF
CDR3nt: TGTGCCAGCAGCGGCTCCCGGGACAGGGAAAGCAATCAGCCCCAGCATTTT

d_gene: NA
v_gene: TRBV11-2
j_gene: TRBJ2-5
abundance: few
CDR3aa: CASSLEIGWFEDQYF
CDR3nt: TGTGCCAGCAGCTTAGAGATTGGGTGGTTTGAGGACCAGTACTTC

d_gene: NA
v_gene: TRBV6-2/TRBV6-3
j_gene: TRBJ1-1
abundance: NA
CDR3aa: CASSYNPENTEAFF
CDR3nt: TGTGCCAGCAGTTACAACCCCGAGAACACTGAAGCTTTCTTT

d_gene: NA
v_gene: TRBV20-1
j_gene: TRBJ1-1
abundance: NA
CDR3aa: CSEDGGTEAFF
CDR3nt: TGCAGTGAAGACGGAGGGACTGAAGCTTTCTTT

d_gene: NA
v_gene: TRBV7-9
j_gene: TRBJ1-6
abundance: NA
CDR3aa: CASSLAGRNSPLHF
CDR3nt: TGTGCCAGCAGCTTAGCGGGGCGGAATTCACCCCTCCACTTT

d_gene: TRBD1
v_gene: TRBV15
j_gene: TRBJ1-5
abundance: NA
CDR3aa: CATSRDLGGEQPQHF
CDR3nt: TGTGCCACCAGCAGAGATCTAGGGGGCGAGCAGCCCCAGCATTTT

d_gene: NA
v_gene: TRBV7-8
j_gene: TRBJ1-2
abundance: NA
CDR3aa: CASSLSQGYGYTF
CDR3nt: TGTGCCAGCAGCTTGAGTCAGGGCTATGGCTACACCTTC

d_gene: NA
v_gene: TRBV10-2
j_gene: TRBJ1-5
abundance: NA
CDR3aa: CASSGAGSQPQHF
CDR3nt: TGCGCCAGCAGTGGTGCAGGAAGTCAGCCCCAGCATTTT

d_gene: TRBD1
v_gene: TRBV12-3/TRBV12-4
j_gene: TRBJ2-7
abundance: NA
CDR3aa: CASKGTGIHEQYF
CDR3nt: TGTGCCAGCAAGGGGACAGGGATCCACGAGCAGTACTTC

d_gene: TRBD1
v_gene: TRBV10-2
j_gene: TRBJ1-2
abundance: once
CDR3aa: CASSEFPWDRDTF
CDR3nt: TGCGCCAGCAGTGAGTTTCCCTGGGACAGGGACACCTTC

d_gene: NA
v_gene: TRBV5-1
j_gene: TRBJ1-6
abundance: NA
CDR3aa: CASSLGDYNSPLHF
CDR3nt: TGCGCCAGCAGCTTGGGTGATTATAATTCACCCCTCCACTTT

d_gene: NA
v_gene: TRBV19
j_gene: TRBJ1-4
abundance: NA
CDR3aa: CASRFSTANEKLFF
CDR3nt: TGTGCCAGTAGGTTCTCGACAGCTAATGAAAAACTGTTTTTT

d_gene: NA
v_gene: TRBV5-1
j_gene: TRBJ1-6
abundance: NA
CDR3aa: CASSLGTQKNSPLHF
CDR3nt: TGCGCCAGCAGCCTGGGGACACAAAAGAATTCACCCCTCCACTTT

d_gene: NA
v_gene: TRBV2
j_gene: TRBJ1-2
abundance: once
CDR3aa: CASRQGSPYGYTF
CDR3nt: TGTGCCAGCAGGCAGGGATCCCCCTATGGCTACACCTTC